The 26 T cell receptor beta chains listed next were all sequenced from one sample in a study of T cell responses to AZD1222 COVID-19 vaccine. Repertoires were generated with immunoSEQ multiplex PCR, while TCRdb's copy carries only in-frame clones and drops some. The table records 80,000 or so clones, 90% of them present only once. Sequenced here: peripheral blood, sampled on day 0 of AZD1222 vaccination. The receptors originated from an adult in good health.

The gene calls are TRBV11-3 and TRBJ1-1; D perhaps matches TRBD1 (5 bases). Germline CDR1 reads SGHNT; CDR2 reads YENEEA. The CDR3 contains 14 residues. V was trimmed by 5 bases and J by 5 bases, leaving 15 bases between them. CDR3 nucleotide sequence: TGTGCCAGCAGCGTTTCCAGGGCGGGAACTGAAGCTTTCTTT. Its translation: CASSVSRAGTEAFF.

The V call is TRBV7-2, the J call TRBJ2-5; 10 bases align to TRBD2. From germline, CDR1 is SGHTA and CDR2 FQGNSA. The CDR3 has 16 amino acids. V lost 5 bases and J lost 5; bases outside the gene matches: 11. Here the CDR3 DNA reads TGTGCCAGCAGCCCACTCAGCGGGGGGGCCCGGGAGACCCAGTACTTC. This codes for CASSPLSGGARETQYF.

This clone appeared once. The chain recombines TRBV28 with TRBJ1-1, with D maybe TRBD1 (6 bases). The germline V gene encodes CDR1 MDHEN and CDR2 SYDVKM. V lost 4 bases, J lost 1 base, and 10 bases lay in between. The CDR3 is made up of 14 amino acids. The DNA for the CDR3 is TGTGCCAGCAGTTCCACAGGGTCGAACACTGAAGCTTTCTTT. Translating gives CASSSTGSNTEAFF.

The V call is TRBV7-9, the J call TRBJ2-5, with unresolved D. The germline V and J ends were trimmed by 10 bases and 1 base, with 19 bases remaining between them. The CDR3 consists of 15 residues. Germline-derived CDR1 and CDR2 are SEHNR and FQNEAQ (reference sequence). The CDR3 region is CATQRGGYPQETQYF. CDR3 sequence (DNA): TGTGCCACCCAAAGAGGCGGTTATCCCCAAGAGACCCAGTACTTC.

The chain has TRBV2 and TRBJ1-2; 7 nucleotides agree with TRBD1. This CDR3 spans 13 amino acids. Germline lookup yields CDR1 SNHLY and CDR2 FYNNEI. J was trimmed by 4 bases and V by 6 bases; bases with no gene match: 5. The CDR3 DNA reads TGTGCCAGCAGGGGGGACAGAACCTATGGCTACACCTTC. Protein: CASRGDRTYGYTF.

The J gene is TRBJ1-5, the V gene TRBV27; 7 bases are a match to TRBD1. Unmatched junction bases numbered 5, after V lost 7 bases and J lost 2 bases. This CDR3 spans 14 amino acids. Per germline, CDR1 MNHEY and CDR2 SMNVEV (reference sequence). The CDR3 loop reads CASTPGQGNQPQHF. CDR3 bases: TGTGCCAGCACCCCCGGACAGGGCAATCAGCCCCAGCATTTT.

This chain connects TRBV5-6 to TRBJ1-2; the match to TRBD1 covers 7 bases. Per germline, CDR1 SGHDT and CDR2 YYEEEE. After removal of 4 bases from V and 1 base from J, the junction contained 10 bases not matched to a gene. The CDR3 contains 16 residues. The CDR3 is CASSTQGELLNYGYTF. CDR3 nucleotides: TGTGCCAGCAGCACCCAGGGGGAGCTGCTTAACTATGGCTACACCTTC.

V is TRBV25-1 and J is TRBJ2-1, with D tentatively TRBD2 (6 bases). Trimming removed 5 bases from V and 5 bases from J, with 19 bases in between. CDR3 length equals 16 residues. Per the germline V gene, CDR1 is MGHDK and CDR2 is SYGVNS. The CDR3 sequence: CASSPGSGGGDNEQFF. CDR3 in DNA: TGTGCCAGCAGTCCAGGGTCCGGGGGTGGAGACAATGAGCAGTTCTTC. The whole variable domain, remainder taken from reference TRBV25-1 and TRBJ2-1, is EADIYQTPRYLVIGTGKKITLECSQTMGHDKMYWYQQDPGMELHLIHYSYGVNSTEKGDLSSESTVSRIRTEHFPLTLESARPSHTSQYLCASSPGSGGGDNEQFFGPGTRLTVL.

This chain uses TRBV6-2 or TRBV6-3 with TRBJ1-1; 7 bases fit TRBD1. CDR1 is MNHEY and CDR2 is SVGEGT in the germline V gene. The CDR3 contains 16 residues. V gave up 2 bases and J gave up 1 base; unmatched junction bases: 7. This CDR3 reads CASSYATGTANTEAFF. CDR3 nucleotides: TGTGCCAGCAGTTACGCCACCGGGACAGCGAACACTGAAGCTTTCTTT.

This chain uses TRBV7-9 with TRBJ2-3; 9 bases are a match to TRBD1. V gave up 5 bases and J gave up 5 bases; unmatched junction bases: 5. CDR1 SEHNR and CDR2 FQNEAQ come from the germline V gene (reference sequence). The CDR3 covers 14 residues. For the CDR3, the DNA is TGTGCCAGCAGCCAAACAGGGGGCCTAGATACGCAGTATTTT. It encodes CASSQTGGLDTQYF.

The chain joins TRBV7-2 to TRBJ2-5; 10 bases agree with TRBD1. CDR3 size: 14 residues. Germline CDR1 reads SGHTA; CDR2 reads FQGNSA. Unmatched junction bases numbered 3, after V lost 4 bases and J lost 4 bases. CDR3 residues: CASSSWTGGETQYF. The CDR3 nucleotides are TGTGCCAGCAGCTCTTGGACAGGGGGAGAGACCCAGTACTTC.

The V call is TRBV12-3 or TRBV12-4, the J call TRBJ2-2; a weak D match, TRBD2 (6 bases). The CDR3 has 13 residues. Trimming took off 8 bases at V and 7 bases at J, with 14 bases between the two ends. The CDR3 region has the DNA TGTGCCAGCGGGACGGGACTTGGCGGGGAGCTGTTTTTT. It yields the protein CASGTGLGGELFF.

The chain's CDR3 is CAWTRTANTGELFF. The CDR3 DNA sequence: TGTGCCTGGACCCGGACGGCTAACACCGGGGAGCTGTTTTTT. The V gene is TRBV30, the J gene TRBJ2-2; unclear D gene. The germline V and J ends were trimmed by 4 bases and 2 bases, with 11 bases remaining between them. Per germline, CDR1 GTSNPN and CDR2 SVGIG (reference sequence). This CDR3 contains 14 residues.

CDR3 protein: CASRLTSGGAPETQYF. The CDR3 DNA follows: TGTGCCAGTAGGCTAACTAGCGGGGGGGCCCCGGAGACCCAGTACTTC. The chain couples TRBV19 to TRBJ2-5, with TRBD2 matching over 13 bases. Looked up from germline, CDR1 is LNHDA and CDR2 is SQIVND (reference sequence). This CDR3 comprises 16 residues. J was trimmed by 5 bases and V by 6 bases; bases with no gene match: 9.

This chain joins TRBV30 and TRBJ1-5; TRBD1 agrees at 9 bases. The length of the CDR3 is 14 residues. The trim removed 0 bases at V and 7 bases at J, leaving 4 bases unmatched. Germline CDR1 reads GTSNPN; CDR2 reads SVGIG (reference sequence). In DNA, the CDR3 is TGTGCCTGGAGTGTACGGACAGGGGACCAGCCCCAGCATTTT. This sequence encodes CAWSVRTGDQPQHF.

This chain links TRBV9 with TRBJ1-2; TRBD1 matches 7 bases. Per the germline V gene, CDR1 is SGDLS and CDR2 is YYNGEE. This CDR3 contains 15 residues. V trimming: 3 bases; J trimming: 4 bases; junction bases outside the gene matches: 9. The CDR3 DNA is TGTGCCAGCAGCGCCGACAGGGCAAGATTCTATGGCTACACCTTC. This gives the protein CASSADRARFYGYTF. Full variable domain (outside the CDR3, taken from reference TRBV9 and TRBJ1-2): DSGVTQTPKHLITATGQRVTLRCSPRSGDLSVYWYQQSLDQGLQFLIQYYNGEERAKGNILERFSAQQFPDLHSELNLSSLELGDSALYFCASSADRARFYGYTFGSGTRLTVV.

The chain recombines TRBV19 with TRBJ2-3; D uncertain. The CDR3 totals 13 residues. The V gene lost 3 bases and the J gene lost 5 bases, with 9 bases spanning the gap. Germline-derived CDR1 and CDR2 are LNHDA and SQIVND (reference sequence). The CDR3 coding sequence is TGTGCCAGTAGTATTGGCTATGTAGATACGCAGTATTTT. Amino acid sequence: CASSIGYVDTQYF.

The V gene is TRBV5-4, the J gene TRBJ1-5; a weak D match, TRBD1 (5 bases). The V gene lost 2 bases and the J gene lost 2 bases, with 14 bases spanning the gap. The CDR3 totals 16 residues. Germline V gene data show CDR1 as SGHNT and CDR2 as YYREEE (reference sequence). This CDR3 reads CASSFSGGLGNQPQHF. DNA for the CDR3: TGTGCCAGCAGCTTCAGCGGGGGATTGGGCAATCAGCCCCAGCATTTT.

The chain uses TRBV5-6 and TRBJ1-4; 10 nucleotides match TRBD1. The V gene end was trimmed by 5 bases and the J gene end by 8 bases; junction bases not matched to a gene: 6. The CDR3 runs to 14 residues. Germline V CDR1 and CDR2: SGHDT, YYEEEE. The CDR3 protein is CASSPTGGGEKLFF. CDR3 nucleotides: TGTGCCAGCAGTCCGACAGGGGGCGGCGAAAAACTGTTTTTT.

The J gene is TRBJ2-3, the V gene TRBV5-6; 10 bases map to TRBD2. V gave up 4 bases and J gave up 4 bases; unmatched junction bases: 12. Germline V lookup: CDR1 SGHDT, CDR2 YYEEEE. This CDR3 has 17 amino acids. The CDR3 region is CASSPGFPAGGPDTQYF. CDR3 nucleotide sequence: TGTGCCAGCAGCCCCGGATTCCCAGCGGGGGGGCCAGATACGCAGTATTTT. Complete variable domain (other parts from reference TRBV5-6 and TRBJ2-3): DAGVTQSPTHLIKTRGQQVTLRCSPKSGHDTVSWYQQALGQGPQFIFQYYEEEERQRGNFPDRFSGHQFPNYSSELNVNALLLGDSALYLCASSPGFPAGGPDTQYFGPGTRLTVL.

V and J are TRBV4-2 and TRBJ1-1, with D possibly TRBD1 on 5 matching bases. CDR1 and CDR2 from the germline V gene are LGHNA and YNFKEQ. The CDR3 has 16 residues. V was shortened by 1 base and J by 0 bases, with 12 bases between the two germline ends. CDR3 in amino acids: CASSQGTFSVNTEAFF. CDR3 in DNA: TGTGCCAGCAGCCAAGGGACATTCTCCGTGAACACTGAAGCTTTCTTT.

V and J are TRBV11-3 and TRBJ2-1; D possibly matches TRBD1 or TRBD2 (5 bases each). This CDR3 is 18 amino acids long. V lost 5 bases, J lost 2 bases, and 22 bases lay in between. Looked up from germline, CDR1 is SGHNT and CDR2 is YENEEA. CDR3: CASSLSAGMQGPYNEQFF. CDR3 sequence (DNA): TGTGCCAGCAGCCTCAGTGCAGGAATGCAGGGACCCTACAATGAGCAGTTCTTC.

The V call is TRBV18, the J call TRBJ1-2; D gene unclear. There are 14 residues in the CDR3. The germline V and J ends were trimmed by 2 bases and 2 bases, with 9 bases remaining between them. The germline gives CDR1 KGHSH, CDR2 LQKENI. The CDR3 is CASSPANRNYGYTF. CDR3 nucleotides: TGTGCCAGCTCACCAGCGAATAGGAACTATGGCTACACCTTC.

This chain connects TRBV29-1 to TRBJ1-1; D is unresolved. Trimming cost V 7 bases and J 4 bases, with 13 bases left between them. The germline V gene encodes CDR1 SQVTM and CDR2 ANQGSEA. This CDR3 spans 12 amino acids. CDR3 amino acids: CSALTVGTEAFF. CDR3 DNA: TGCAGCGCTCTAACAGTTGGCACTGAAGCTTTCTTT.

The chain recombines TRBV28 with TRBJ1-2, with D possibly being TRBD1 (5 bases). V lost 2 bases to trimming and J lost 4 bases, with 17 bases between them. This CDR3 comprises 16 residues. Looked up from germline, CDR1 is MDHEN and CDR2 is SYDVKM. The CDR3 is CASSLAGGLPGYGYTF. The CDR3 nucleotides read TGTGCCAGCAGTTTAGCGGGGGGACTTCCGGGCTATGGCTACACCTTC.

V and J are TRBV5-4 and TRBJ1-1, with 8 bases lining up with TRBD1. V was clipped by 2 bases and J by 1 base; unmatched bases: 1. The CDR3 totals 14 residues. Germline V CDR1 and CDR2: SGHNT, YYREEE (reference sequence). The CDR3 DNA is TGTGCCAGCAGCTTAACAGGGGGGAACACTGAAGCTTTCTTT. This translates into CASSLTGGNTEAFF.